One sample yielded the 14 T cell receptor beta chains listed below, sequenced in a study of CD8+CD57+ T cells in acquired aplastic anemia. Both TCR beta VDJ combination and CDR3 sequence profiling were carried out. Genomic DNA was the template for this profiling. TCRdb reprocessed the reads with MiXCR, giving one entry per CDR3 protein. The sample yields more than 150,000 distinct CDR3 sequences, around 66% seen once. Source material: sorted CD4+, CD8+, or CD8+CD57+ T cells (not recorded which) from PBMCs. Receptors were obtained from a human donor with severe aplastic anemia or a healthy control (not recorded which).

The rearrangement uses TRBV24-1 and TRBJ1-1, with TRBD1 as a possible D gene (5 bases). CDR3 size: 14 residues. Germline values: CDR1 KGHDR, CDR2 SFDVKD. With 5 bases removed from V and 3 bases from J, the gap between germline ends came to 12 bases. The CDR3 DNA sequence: TGTGCCACCAGTGGGCGGAAAGGGGACACTGAAGCTTTCTTT. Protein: CATSGRKGDTEAFF.

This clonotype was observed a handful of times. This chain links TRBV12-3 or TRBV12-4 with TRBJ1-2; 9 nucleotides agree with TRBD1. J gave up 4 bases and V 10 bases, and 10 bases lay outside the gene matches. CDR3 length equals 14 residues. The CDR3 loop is CATQGTGRAYGYTF. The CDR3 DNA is TGTGCCACCCAGGGGACAGGGCGTGCCTATGGCTACACCTTC.

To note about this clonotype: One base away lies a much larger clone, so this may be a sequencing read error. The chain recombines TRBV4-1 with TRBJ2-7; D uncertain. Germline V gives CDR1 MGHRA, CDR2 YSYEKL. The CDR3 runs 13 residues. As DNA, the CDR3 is TGCGCCAGCAGCCAGCCACACTCCTACGATCAGTACTTC. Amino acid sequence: CASSQPHSYDQYF.

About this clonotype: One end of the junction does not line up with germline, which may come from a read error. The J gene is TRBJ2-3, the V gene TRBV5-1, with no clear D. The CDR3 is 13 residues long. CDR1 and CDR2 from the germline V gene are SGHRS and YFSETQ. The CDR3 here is CASSWRSTDTQYF. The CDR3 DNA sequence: TGTGCCAGCAGCTGGAGATCCACAGATACGCAGTATTTT. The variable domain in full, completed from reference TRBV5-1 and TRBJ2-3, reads KAGVTQTPRYLIKTRGQQVTLSCSPISGHRSVSWYQQTPGQGLQFLFEYFSETQRNKGNFPGRFSGRQFSNSRSEMNVSTLELGDSALYLCASSWRSTDTQYFGPGTRLTVL.

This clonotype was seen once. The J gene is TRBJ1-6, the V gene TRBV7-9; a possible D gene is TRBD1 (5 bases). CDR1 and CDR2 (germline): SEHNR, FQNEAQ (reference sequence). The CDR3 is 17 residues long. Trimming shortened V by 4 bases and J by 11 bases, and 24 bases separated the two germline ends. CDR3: CASSSEPGSSYDPPLHF. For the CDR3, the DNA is TGTGCCAGCAGCTCGGAACCAGGGAGCTCCTATGATCCACCCCTCCACTTT. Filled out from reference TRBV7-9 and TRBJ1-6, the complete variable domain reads DTGVSQNPRHKITKRGQNVTFRCDPISEHNRLYWYRQTLGQGPEFLTYFQNEAQLEKSRLLSDRFSAERPKGSFSTLEIQRTEQGDSAMYLCASSSEPGSSYDPPLHFGNGTRLTVT.

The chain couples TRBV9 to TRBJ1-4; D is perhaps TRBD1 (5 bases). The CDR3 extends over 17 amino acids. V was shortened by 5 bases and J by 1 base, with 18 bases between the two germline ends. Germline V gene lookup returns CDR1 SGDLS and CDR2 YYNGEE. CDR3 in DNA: TGTGCCAGCAGTCCCGGGAAGGCGGGGGTAACTAATGAAAAACTGTTTTTT. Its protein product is CASSPGKAGVTNEKLFF.

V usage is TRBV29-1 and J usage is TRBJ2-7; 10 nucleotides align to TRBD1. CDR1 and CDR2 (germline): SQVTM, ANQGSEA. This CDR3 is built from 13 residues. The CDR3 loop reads CSLFGQGGYEQYF. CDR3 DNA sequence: TGCAGTTTATTCGGACAGGGGGGGTACGAGCAGTACTTC.

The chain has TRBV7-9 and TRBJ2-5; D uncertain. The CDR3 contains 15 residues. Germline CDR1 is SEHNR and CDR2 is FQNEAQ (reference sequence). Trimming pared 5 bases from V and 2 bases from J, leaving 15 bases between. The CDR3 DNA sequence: TGTGCCAGCAGCCCACCGGGCCGTCTACAAGAGACCCAGTACTTC. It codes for CASSPPGRLQETQYF.

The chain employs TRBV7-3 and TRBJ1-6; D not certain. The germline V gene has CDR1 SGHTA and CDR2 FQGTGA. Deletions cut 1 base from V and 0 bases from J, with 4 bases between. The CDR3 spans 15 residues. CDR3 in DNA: TGTGCCAGCAGCTTAAGGGGCTCCTATAATTCACCCCTCCACTTT. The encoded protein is CASSLRGSYNSPLHF.

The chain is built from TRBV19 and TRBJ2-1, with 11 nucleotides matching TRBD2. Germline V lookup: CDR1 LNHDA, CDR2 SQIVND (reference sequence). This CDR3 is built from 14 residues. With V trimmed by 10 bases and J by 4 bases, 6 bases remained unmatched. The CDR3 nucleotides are TGTGCCACCCAGGGACTAGCGGATTACAATGAGCAGTTCTTC. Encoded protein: CATQGLADYNEQFF.

CDR3 sequence: CASSQGRGSSYNEQFF. The DNA of the CDR3 is TGCGCCAGCAGCCAAGGACGCGGAAGCTCCTACAATGAGCAGTTCTTC. V gene TRBV4-1 combines with J gene TRBJ2-1; D unclear. Trimming removed 1 base from V and 0 bases from J, with 10 bases in between. The CDR3 is 16 amino acids. From germline, CDR1 is MGHRA and CDR2 YSYEKL.

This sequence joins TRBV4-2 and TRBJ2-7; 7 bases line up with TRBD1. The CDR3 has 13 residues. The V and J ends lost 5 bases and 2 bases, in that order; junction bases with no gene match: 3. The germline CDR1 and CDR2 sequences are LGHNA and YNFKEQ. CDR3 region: CASSGGQPYEQYF. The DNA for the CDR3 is TGTGCCAGCAGCGGGGGACAGCCCTACGAGCAGTACTTC.

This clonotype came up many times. The CDR3 is CASSPRTSGDEQFF. Written as DNA, the CDR3 is TGTGCCAGCAGCCCAAGGACTAGCGGGGATGAGCAGTTCTTC. V is TRBV9 and J is TRBJ2-1; TRBD2 matches at 12 bases. J lost 8 bases, V lost 4 bases, and 4 bases had no gene match. The CDR3 has 14 residues. Germline CDR1 and CDR2: SGDLS and YYNGEE. Complete variable domain (other parts from reference TRBV9 and TRBJ2-1): DSGVTQTPKHLITATGQRVTLRCSPRSGDLSVYWYQQSLDQGLQFLIQYYNGEERAKGNILERFSAQQFPDLHSELNLSSLELGDSALYFCASSPRTSGDEQFFGPGTRLTVL.

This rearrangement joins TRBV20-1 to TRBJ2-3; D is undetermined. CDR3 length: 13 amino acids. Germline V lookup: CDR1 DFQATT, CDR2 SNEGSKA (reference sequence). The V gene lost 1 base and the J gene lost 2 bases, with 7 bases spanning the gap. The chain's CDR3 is CSARARFTDTQYF. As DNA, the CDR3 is TGCAGTGCTAGAGCCAGGTTCACAGATACGCAGTATTTT.